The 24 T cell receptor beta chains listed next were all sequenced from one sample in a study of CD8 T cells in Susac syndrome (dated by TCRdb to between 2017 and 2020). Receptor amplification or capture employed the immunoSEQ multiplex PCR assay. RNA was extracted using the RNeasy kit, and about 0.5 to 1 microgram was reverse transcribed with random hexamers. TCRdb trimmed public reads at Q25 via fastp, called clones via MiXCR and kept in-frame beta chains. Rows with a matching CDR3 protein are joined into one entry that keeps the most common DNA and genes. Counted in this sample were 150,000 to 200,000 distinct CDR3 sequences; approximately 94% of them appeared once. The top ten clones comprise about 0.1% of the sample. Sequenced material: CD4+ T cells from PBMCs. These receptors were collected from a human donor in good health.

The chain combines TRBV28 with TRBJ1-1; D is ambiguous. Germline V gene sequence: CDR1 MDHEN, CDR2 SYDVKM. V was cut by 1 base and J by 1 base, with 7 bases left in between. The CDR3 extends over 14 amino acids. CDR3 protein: CASSLLSGNTEAFF. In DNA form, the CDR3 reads TGTGCCAGCAGTTTATTATCAGGGAACACTGAAGCTTTCTTT.

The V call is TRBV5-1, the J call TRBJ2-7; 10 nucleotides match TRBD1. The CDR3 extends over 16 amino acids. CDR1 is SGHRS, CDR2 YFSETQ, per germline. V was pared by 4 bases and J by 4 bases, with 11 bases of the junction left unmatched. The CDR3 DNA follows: TGCGCCAGCAGCCCGAGCTCCGGGACAGGGGTGTACGAGCAGTACTTC. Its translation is CASSPSSGTGVYEQYF. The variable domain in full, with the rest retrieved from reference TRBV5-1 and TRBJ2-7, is KAGVTQTPRYLIKTRGQQVTLSCSPISGHRSVSWYQQTPGQGLQFLFEYFSETQRNKGNFPGRFSGRQFSNSRSEMNVSTLELGDSALYLCASSPSSGTGVYEQYFGPGTRLTVT.

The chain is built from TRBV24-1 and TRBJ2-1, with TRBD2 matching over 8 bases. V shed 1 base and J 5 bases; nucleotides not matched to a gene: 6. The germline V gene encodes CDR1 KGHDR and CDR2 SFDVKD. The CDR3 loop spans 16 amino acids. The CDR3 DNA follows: TGTGCCACCAGTGATTTTGGCGGGGGGCCAAACAATGAGCAGTTCTTC. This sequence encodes CATSDFGGGPNNEQFF.

DNA of the CDR3: TGTGCCAGCAGCTTGGTACGGGGGCCCCAAGAGACCCAGTACTTC. Translation gives CASSLVRGPQETQYF. The chain combines TRBV5-4 with TRBJ2-5; tentatively, D is TRBD1 or TRBD2 (6 bases each). Germline CDR1 is SGHNT and CDR2 is YYREEE (reference sequence). The V end was cut by 0 bases, the J end by 1 base, with 10 bases between. The CDR3 is 15 residues long.

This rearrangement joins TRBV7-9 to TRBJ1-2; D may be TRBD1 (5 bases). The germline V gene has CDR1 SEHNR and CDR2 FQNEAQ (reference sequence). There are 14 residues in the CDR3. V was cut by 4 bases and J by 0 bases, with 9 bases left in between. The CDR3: CASSSRASNYGYTF. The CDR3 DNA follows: TGTGCCAGCAGCTCCAGGGCATCTAACTATGGCTACACCTTC.

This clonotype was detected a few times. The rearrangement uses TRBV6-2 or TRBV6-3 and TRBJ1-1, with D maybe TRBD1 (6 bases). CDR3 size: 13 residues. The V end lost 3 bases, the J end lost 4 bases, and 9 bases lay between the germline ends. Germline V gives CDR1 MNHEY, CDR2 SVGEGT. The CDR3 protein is CASSYGGGTEAFF. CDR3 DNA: TGTGCCAGCAGTTATGGGGGCGGCACTGAAGCTTTCTTT.

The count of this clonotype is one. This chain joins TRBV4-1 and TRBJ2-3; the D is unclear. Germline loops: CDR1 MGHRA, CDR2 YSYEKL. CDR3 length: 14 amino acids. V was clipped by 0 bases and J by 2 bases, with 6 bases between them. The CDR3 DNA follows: TGCGCCAGCAGCCAAGATGCGGACACAGATACGCAGTATTTT. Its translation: CASSQDADTDTQYF.

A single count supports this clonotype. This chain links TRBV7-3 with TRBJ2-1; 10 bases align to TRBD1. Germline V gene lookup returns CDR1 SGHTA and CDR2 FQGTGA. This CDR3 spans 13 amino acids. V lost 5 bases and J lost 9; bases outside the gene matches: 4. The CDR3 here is CASSVRDRGEQFF. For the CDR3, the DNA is TGTGCCAGCAGCGTCCGGGACAGGGGTGAGCAGTTCTTC.

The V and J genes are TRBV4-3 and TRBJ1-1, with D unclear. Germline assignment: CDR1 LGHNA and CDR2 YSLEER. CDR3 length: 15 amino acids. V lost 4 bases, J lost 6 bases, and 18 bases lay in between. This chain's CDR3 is CASSLGANAMAEAFF. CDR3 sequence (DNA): TGCGCCAGCAGCCTCGGAGCCAATGCAATGGCTGAAGCTTTCTTT.

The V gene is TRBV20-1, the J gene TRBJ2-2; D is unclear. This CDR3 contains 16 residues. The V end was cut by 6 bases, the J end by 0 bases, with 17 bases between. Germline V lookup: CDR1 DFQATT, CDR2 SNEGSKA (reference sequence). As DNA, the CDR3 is TGCAGTGCCCCGAGGCTGGGCAACGCGAACACCGGGGAGCTGTTTTTT. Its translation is CSAPRLGNANTGELFF.

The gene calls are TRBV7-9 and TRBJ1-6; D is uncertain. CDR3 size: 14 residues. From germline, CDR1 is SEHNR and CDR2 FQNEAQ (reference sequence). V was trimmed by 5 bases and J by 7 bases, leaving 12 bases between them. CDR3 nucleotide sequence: TGTGCCAGCAGCCTCAAGTGGTCCAATTCACCCCTCCACTTT. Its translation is CASSLKWSNSPLHF.

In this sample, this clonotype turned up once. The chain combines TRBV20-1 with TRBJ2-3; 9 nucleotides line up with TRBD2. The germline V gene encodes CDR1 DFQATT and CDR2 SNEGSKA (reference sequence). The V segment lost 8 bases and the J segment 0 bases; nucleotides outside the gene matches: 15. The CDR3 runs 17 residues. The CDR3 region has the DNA TGCAGTTCCCAAGGGGCTAGCGGGGATACTAGCACAGATACGCAGTATTTT. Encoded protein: CSSQGASGDTSTDTQYF.

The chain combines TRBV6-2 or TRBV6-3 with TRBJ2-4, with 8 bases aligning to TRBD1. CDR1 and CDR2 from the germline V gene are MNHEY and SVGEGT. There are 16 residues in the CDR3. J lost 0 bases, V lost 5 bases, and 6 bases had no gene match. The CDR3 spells CASSRQGMGAKNIQYF. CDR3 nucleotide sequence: TGTGCCAGCAGTCGACAGGGGATGGGAGCCAAAAACATTCAGTACTTC.

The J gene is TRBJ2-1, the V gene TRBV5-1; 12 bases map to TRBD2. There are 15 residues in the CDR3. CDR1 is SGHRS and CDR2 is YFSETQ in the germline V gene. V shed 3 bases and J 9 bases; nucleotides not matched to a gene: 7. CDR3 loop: CASSWPSGGAGEQFF. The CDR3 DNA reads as TGCGCCAGCAGCTGGCCTAGCGGGGGGGCCGGTGAGCAGTTCTTC.

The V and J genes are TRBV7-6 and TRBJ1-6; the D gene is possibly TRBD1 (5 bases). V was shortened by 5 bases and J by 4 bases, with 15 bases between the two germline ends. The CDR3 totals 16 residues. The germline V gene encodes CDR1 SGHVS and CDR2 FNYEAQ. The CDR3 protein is CASSVRAGEYNSPLHF. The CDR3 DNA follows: TGTGCCAGCAGCGTCAGGGCCGGGGAATATAATTCACCCCTCCACTTT.

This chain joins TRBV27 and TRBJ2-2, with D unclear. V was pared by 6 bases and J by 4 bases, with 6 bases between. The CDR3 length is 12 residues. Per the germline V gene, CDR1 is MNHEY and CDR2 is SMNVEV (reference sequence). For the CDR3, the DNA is TGTGCCAGCAGCACGATCACCGGGGAGCTGTTTTTT. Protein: CASSTITGELFF.

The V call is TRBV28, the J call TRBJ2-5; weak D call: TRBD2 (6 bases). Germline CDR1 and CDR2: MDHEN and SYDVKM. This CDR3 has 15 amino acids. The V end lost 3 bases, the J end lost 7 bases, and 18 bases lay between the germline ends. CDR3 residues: CASSFIGGEMGTQYF. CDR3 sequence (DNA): TGTGCCAGCAGTTTCATAGGAGGGGAGATGGGGACCCAGTACTTC.

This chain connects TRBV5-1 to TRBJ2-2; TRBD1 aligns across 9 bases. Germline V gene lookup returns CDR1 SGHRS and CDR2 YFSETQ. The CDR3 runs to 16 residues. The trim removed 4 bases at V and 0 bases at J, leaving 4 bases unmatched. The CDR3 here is CASSLWTGANTGELFF. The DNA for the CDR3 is TGCGCCAGCAGCCTCTGGACAGGGGCGAACACCGGGGAGCTGTTTTTT.

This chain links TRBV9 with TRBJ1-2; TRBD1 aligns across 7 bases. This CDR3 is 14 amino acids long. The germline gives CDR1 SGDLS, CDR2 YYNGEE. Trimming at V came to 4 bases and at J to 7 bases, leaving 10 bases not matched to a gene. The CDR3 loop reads CASSLGDRGSGYTF. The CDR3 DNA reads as TGTGCCAGCAGCTTGGGGGACAGAGGTTCTGGCTACACCTTC.

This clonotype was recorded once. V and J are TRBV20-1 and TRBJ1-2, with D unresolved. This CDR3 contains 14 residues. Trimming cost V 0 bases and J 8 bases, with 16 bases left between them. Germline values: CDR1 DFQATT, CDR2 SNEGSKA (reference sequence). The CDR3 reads CSARDDRSWRGYTF. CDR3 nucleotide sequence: TGCAGTGCTAGAGATGATCGGAGTTGGCGGGGCTACACCTTC.

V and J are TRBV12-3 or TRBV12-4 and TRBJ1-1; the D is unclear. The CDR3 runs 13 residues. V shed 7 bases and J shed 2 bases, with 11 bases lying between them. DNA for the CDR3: TGTGCCAGCAAACTCAACAGCAACACTGAAGCTTTCTTT. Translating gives CASKLNSNTEAFF.

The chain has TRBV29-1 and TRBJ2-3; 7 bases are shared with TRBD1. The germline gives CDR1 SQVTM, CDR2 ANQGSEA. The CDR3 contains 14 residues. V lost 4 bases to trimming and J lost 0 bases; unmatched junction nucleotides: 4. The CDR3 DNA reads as TGCAGCGTTGCACAGGGGCGAAGCACAGATACGCAGTATTTT. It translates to CSVAQGRSTDTQYF.

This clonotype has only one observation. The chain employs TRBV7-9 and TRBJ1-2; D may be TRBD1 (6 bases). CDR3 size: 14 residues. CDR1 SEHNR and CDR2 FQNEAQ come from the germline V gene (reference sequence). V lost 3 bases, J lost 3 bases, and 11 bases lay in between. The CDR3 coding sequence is TGTGCCAGCAGCTTCCAGGGGTGGGACTATGGCTACACCTTC. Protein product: CASSFQGWDYGYTF.

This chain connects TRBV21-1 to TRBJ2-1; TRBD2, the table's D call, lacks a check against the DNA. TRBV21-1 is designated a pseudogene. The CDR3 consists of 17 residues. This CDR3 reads CASSKAKTSGAYNEQFF. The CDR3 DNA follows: TGTGCCAGCAGCAAGGCGAAGACTAGCGGGGCCTACAATGAGCAGTTCTTC.